The 23 T cell receptor beta chains below come from one sample, sequenced in a study of blood T cell repertoires in COVID-19. Generated by immunoSEQ multiplex PCR, the TCRdb table keeps only in-frame clones and is missing some. Of about 280,000 clones listed, 85% are singletons. Sequencing was done on a sample of peripheral blood. The source is a human donor in a cohort sampled during active COVID-19.

The CDR3 region is CASSLGLAGGNEQFF. In nucleotides, the CDR3 is TGTGCCAGCAGCTTAGGACTAGCGGGAGGGAATGAGCAGTTCTTC. The V call is TRBV11-3, the J call TRBJ2-1, with TRBD2 matching 14 bases. CDR1 is SGHNT, CDR2 YENEEA, per germline. The CDR3 is 15 residues long. Trimming cost V 1 base and J 7 bases; bases outside gene matches: 0.

The genes are TRBV27 and TRBJ1-5; tentative D call: TRBD1 (6 bases). CDR1 MNHEY and CDR2 SMNVEV come from the germline V gene (reference sequence). The CDR3 spans 15 residues. V lost 3 bases and J lost 2, with 11 bases in between. DNA of the CDR3: TGTGCCAGCAGTTTCGGCCAGGGGCGCAATCAGCCCCAGCATTTT. It specifies CASSFGQGRNQPQHF.

V and J are TRBV19 and TRBJ2-2; 9 positions match TRBD1. The CDR3 runs 14 residues. With V trimmed by 10 bases and J by 9 bases, 12 bases remained unmatched. In germline, CDR1 is LNHDA, CDR2 SQIVND (reference sequence). CDR3: CATADRGGPRELFF. The CDR3 DNA reads TGTGCCACCGCGGACAGGGGTGGACCTAGGGAGCTGTTTTTT. Looking up the rest from reference TRBV19 and TRBJ2-2 gives the full variable domain: DGGITQSPKYLFRKEGQNVTLSCEQNLNHDAMYWYRQDPGQGLRLIYYSQIVNDFQKGDIAEGYSVSREKKESFPLTVTSAQKNPTAFYLCATADRGGPRELFFGEGSRLTVL.

V and J are TRBV9 and TRBJ2-1, with D perhaps TRBD2 (7 bases). The CDR3 totals 15 residues. Germline V gene data show CDR1 as SGDLS and CDR2 as YYNGEE. Trimming shortened V by 3 bases and J by 4 bases, and 14 bases separated the two germline ends. The CDR3 protein is CASSGSSGQYNEQFF. Written as DNA, the CDR3 is TGTGCCAGCAGCGGCTCTAGCGGACAGTACAATGAGCAGTTCTTC.

The CDR3 sequence: CASGGISQEKLFF. As DNA, the CDR3 is TGTGCCAGCGGCGGGATCAGTCAAGAAAAACTGTTTTTT. The genes are TRBV2 and TRBJ1-4; the D is unclear. The germline V and J ends were trimmed by 8 bases and 8 bases, with 15 bases remaining between them. Germline loops: CDR1 SNHLY, CDR2 FYNNEI. The length of the CDR3 is 13 residues.

The gene calls are TRBV7-9 and TRBJ2-5, with D perhaps matching TRBD1 (6 bases). Trimming left V 4 bases short and J 0 bases short, with 12 bases between. The CDR3 spans 15 residues. Germline lookup yields CDR1 SEHNR and CDR2 FQNEAQ (reference sequence). The CDR3 coding sequence is TGTGCCAGCAGCTCAGGTCAGGGGAACCAAGAGACCCAGTACTTC. Protein product: CASSSGQGNQETQYF. The full variable domain, completed using reference TRBV7-9 and TRBJ2-5, is DTGVSQNPRHKITKRGQNVTFRCDPISEHNRLYWYRQTLGQGPEFLTYFQNEAQLEKSRLLSDRFSAERPKGSFSTLEIQRTEQGDSAMYLCASSSGQGNQETQYFGPGTRLLVL.

The V call is TRBV4-2, the J call TRBJ1-4; TRBD1 matches at 7 bases. The CDR3 sequence is 15 residues long. Losses at the gene ends were 4 bases for V and 6 bases for J; bases not matched to a gene: 8. The germline gives CDR1 LGHNA, CDR2 YNFKEQ. CDR3 residues: CASSRSGTDDEKLFF. Here the CDR3 DNA reads TGTGCCAGCAGCCGATCCGGGACAGATGATGAAAAACTGTTTTTT.

This chain links TRBV19 with TRBJ1-5; the D gene is possibly TRBD1 (5 bases). Germline assignment: CDR1 LNHDA and CDR2 SQIVND (reference sequence). This CDR3 region has 13 residues. V lost 7 bases and J 1 base, leaving 8 bases between the germline ends. CDR3 residues: CASNRFSNQPQHF. In DNA, the CDR3 is TGTGCCAGTAACAGGTTCAGCAATCAGCCCCAGCATTTT.

The chain employs TRBV5-4 and TRBJ2-7; maybe TRBD1 (6 bases). Trimming pared 4 bases from V and 8 bases from J, leaving 25 bases between. Germline V gene data show CDR1 as SGHNT and CDR2 as YYREEE (reference sequence). The CDR3 contains 16 residues. In DNA form, the CDR3 reads TGTGCCAGCAGCCTGGACCCCTCCAACAGGGCGACTCAGCAGTACTTC. This translates into CASSLDPSNRATQQYF.

This sequence joins TRBV7-2 and TRBJ2-5; D is possibly TRBD2 (6 bases). The CDR3 contains 14 residues. Germline V gene sequence: CDR1 SGHTA, CDR2 FQGNSA. The V end was cut by 5 bases, the J end by 5 bases, with 15 bases between. CDR3 sequence: CASSLRRGSETQYF. CDR3 DNA: TGTGCCAGCAGCCTCAGGAGGGGTAGCGAGACCCAGTACTTC.

The chain employs TRBV7-2 and TRBJ2-1; 11 nucleotides agree with TRBD2. Germline trimming cut 2 bases from V and 9 bases from J; bases unmatched to any gene: 3. Germline CDR1 reads SGHTA; CDR2 reads FQGNSA. This CDR3 is 14 amino acids long. In nucleotides, the CDR3 is TGTGCCAGCAGCTTAACTAGCGGGAGAAGTGAGCAGTTCTTC. It yields the protein CASSLTSGRSEQFF.

The chain carries TRBV7-9 and TRBJ1-1, with D uncertain. Germline V gene lookup returns CDR1 SEHNR and CDR2 FQNEAQ (reference sequence). The CDR3 is 14 residues long. V gave up 3 bases and J gave up 7 bases, with 15 bases separating them. CDR3: CASSLGVQASEAFF. In nucleotides, the CDR3 is TGTGCCAGCAGCTTGGGAGTACAAGCTAGTGAAGCTTTCTTT.

This chain uses TRBV6-1 with TRBJ2-2; 7 bases map to TRBD2. Trimming took 2 bases from V and 8 from J; bases not matched to a gene: 8. Per germline, CDR1 MNHNS and CDR2 SASEGT. The CDR3 spans 15 residues. The DNA for the CDR3 is TGTGCCAGCAGTGAACCTAGCGGTGGATCGGGGGAGCTGTTTTTT. It yields the protein CASSEPSGGSGELFF.

This clone was seen only a few times. This chain joins TRBV7-2 and TRBJ2-1; 13 positions agree with TRBD2. The trim removed 6 bases at V and 4 bases at J, leaving 3 bases unmatched. The length of the CDR3 is 15 residues. The germline V gene encodes CDR1 SGHTA and CDR2 FQGNSA. CDR3 in amino acids: CASRRGLAGYNEQFF. The DNA of the CDR3 is TGTGCCAGCAGGAGGGGACTAGCGGGGTACAATGAGCAGTTCTTC.

The chain employs TRBV19 and TRBJ2-1; TRBD2 might be the D (6 bases). The germline CDR1 and CDR2 sequences are LNHDA and SQIVND (reference sequence). This CDR3 spans 15 amino acids. Trimming took 1 base from V and 0 from J, leaving 7 bases between them. CDR3 region: CASSIGSGSYNEQFF. CDR3 in DNA: TGTGCCAGTAGTATAGGTAGCGGCTCCTACAATGAGCAGTTCTTC.

The chain joins TRBV21-1 to TRBJ2-1; the table names TRBD2, a call not compared with the DNA. TRBV21-1 is a pseudogene segment. CDR3 length: 18 amino acids. The CDR3 DNA follows: TGTGCCAGCAGCAAAGGGGGAACGTCTAGCGGCTCCTACAATGAGCAGTTCTTC. Translation: CASSKGGTSSGSYNEQFF.

The chain joins TRBV28 to TRBJ1-5, with D maybe TRBD1 (5 bases). The ends were cut back, 8 bases at V and 1 base at J, with 12 bases in the middle. Germline CDR1 reads MDHEN; CDR2 reads SYDVKM. The CDR3 length is 14 residues. The CDR3 bases are TGTGCCAGCGGAGGAGGGGCCAGCAATCAGCCCCAGCATTTT. It codes for CASGGGASNQPQHF.

The DNA of the CDR3 is TGTGCCAGCAGCGTCGGGGGCGGGGGCGGTTCACGGTCACCCCTCCACTTT. Protein product: CASSVGGGGGSRSPLHF. J is TRBJ1-6 and V is TRBV7-2, with a tentative D call TRBD1 (6 bases). Deletions cut 5 bases from V and 10 bases from J, with 24 bases between. Germline V CDR1 and CDR2: SGHTA, FQGNSA. This CDR3 region has 17 residues.

The rearrangement links TRBV14 to TRBJ2-7, with 9 bases aligning to TRBD2. V shed 1 base, J shed 6 bases, and the junction held 16 bases outside the gene matches. In germline, CDR1 is SGHDN, CDR2 FVKESK. There are 18 residues in the CDR3. The CDR3 bases are TGTGCCAGCAGCCAAGGAAGGCATGTCGGCGGGAGGGAATCCGAGCAGTACTTC. It specifies CASSQGRHVGGRESEQYF.

The gene calls are TRBV21-1 and TRBJ2-7; the table's D call, TRBD1, was not checked against the DNA. TRBV21-1 is assigned pseudogene status. This CDR3 is 15 amino acids long. This chain's CDR3 is CASSSRWDRGYEQYF. The CDR3 DNA follows: TGTGCCAGCAGCTCGCGGTGGGACAGGGGTTACGAGCAGTACTTC.

This clone has a count of ten or more. The chain couples TRBV28 to TRBJ1-1; D perhaps matches TRBD1 (6 bases). CDR3 length: 17 residues. The germline V gene has CDR1 MDHEN and CDR2 SYDVKM. V was shortened by 6 bases and J by 1 base, with 21 bases between the two germline ends. The CDR3 sequence is CASREGGAQNQNTEAFF. DNA for the CDR3: TGTGCCAGCAGGGAGGGGGGGGCTCAGAATCAGAACACTGAAGCTTTCTTT.

The chain employs TRBV11-2 and TRBJ1-5; D not certain. Per the germline V gene, CDR1 is SGHAT and CDR2 is FQNNGV. Trimming left V 1 base short and J 0 bases short, with 10 bases between. The CDR3 runs 16 residues. CDR3 amino acids: CASSLGQTYSNQPQHF. The DNA for the CDR3 is TGTGCCAGCAGCTTAGGCCAGACTTATAGCAATCAGCCCCAGCATTTT. The entire variable domain, with the rest obtained from reference TRBV11-2 and TRBJ1-5, is as follows: EAGVAQSPRYKIIEKRQSVAFWCNPISGHATLYWYQQILGQGPKLLIQFQNNGVVDDSQLPKDRFSAERLKGVDSTLKIQPAKLEDSAVYLCASSLGQTYSNQPQHFGDGTRLSIL.

The chain couples TRBV6-4 to TRBJ1-2; TRBD1 aligns across 10 bases. Losses at the gene ends were 6 bases for V and 8 bases for J; bases not matched to a gene: 6. In germline, CDR1 is MRHNA, CDR2 SNTAGT. This CDR3 contains 13 residues. The CDR3 DNA reads as TGTGCCAGCAGCTCCGGGACAGGGGAAGGCTACACCTTC. Its protein is CASSSGTGEGYTF.